Described below is a single TCR beta chain sequence and its context. Germline trimming cut 7 bases from V and 3 bases from J; bases unmatched to any gene: 4. Germline V gives CDR1 MNHNS, CDR2 SASEGT. The CDR3 runs to 13 residues. The table came from immunoSEQ multiplex PCR; TCRdb's copy has only in-frame clones and leaves some out. The sample carries 2,100,000 or so clones, under 97% recorded once. These data are taken from a study of shared clonotypes between healthy human individuals. The material sequenced was naive CD4+ T cells sorted from blood. Described subset: CD45RA+ positively selected. The receptor comes from a young man in good health. This rearrangement joins TRBV6-1 to TRBJ2-7, with 9 bases identical to TRBD1. The CDR3 DNA sequence: TGTGCCAGCATCCGACAGGGGGTCTACGAGCAGTACTTC. This translates into CASIRQGVYEQYF.